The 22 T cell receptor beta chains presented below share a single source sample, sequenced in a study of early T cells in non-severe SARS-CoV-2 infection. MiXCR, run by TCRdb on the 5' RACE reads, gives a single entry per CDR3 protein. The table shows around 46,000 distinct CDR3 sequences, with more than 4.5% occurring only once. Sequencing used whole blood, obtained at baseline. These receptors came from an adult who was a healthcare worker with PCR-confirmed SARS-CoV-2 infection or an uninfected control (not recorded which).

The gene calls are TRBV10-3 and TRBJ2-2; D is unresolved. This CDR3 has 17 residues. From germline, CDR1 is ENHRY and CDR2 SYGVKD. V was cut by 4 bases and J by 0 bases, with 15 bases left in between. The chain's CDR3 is CAISGPALETNTGELFF. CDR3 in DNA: TGTGCCATCAGTGGACCCGCCCTAGAAACGAACACCGGGGAGCTGTTTTTT.

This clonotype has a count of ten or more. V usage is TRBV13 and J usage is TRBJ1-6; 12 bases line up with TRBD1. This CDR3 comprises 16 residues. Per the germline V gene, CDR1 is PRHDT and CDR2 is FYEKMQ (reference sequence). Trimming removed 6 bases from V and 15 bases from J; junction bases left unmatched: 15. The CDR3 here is CASRDQSGTGGFILHF. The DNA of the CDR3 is TGTGCCAGCAGGGACCAGTCCGGGACAGGGGGCTTTATCCTCCACTTT. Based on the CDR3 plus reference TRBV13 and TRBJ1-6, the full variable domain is AAGVIQSPRHLIKEKRETATLKCYPIPRHDTVYWYQQGPGQDPQFLISFYEKMQSDKGSIPDRFSAQQFSDYHSELNMSSLELGDSALYFCASRDQSGTGGFILHFGNGTRLTVT.

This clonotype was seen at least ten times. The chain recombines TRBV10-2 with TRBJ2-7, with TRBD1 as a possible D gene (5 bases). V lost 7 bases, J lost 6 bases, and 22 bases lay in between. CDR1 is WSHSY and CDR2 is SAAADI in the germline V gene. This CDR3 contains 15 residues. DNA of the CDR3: TGCGCCAGCAAGTCAACTCAGGGTGTTGCATCCGAGCAGTACTTC. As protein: CASKSTQGVASEQYF.

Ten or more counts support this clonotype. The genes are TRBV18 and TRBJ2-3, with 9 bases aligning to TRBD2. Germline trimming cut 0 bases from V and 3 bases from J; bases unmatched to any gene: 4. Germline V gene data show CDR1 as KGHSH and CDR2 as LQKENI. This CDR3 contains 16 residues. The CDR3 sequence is CASSPPAGGGTDTQYF. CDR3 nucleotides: TGTGCCAGCTCACCACCAGCGGGAGGAGGGACAGATACGCAGTATTTT.

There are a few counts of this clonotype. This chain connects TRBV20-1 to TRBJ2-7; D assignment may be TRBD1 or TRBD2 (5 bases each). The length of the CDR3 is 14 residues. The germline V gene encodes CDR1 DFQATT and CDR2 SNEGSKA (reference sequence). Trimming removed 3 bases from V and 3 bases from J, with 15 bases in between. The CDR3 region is CSASFSMGDYEQYF. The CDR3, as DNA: TGCAGTGCTAGTTTTTCGATGGGGGACTACGAGCAGTACTTC.

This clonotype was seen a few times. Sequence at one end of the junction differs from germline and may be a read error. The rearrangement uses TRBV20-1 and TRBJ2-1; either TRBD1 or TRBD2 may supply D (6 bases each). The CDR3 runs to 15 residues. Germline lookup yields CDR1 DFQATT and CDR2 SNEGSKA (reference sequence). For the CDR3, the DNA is TGCAGTGCTGGGGGGCGGAAACCCTCCGACAATGAGCAGTTCTTC. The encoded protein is CSAGGRKPSDNEQFF.

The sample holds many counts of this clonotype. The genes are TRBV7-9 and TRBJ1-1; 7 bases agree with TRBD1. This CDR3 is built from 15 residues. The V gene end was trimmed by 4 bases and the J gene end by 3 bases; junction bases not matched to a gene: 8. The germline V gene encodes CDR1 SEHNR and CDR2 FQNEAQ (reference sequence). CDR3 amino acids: CASSSPGQLDTEAFF. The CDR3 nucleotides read TGTGCCAGCAGCTCCCCGGGACAGCTTGACACTGAAGCTTTCTTT.

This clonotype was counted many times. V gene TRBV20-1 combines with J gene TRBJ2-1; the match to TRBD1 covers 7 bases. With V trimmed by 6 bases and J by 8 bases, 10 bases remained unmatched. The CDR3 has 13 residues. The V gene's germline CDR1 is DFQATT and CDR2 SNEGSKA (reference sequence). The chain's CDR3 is CSAPTGNGDEQFF. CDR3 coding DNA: TGCAGTGCCCCGACAGGGAATGGTGATGAGCAGTTCTTC.

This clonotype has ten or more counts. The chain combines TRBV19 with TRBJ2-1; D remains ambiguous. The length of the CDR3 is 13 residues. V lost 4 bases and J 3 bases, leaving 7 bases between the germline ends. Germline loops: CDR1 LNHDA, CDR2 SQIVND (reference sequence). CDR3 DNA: TGTGCCAGTAGTACGGCGCGCTACAATGAGCAGTTCTTC. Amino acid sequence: CASSTARYNEQFF.

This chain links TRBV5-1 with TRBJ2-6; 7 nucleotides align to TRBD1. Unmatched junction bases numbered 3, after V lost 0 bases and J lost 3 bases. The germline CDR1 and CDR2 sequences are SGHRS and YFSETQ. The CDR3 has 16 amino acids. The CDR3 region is CASSLGQGFGANVLTF. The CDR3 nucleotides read TGCGCCAGCAGCTTGGGACAGGGTTTTGGGGCCAACGTCCTGACTTTC.

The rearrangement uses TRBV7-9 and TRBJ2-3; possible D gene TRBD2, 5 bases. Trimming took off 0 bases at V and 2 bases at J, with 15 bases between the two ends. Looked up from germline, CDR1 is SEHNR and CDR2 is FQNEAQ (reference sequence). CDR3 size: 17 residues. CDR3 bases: TGTGCCAGCAGCTTAGCCCTCGGGGATCAAATCACAGATACGCAGTATTTT. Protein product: CASSLALGDQITDTQYF.

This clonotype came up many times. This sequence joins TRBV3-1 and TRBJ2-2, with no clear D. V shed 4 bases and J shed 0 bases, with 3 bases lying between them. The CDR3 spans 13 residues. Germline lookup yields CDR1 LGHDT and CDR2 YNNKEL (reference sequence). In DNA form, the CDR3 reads TGTGCCAGCAGCCCGACGAACACCGGGGAGCTGTTTTTT. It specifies CASSPTNTGELFF.

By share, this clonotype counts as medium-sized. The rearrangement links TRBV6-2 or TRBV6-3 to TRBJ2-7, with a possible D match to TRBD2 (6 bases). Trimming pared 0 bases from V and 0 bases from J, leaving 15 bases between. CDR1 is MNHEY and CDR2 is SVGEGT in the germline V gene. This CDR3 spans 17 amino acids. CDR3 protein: CASSYSIASASSYEQYF. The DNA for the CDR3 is TGTGCCAGCAGTTACTCGATCGCTAGCGCGAGCTCCTACGAGCAGTACTTC.

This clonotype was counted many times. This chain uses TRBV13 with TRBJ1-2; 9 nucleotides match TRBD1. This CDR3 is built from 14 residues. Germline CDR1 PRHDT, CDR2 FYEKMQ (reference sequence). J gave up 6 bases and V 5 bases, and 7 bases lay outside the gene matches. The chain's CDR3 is CASSPTGGADGYTF. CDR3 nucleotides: TGTGCCAGCAGCCCCACAGGGGGCGCGGATGGCTACACCTTC.

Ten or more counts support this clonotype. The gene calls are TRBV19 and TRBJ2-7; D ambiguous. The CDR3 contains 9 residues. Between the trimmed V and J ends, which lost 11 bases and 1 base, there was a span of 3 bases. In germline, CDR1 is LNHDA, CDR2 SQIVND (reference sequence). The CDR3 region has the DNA TGTGCCCGTTCCTACGAGCAGTACTTC. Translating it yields CARSYEQYF. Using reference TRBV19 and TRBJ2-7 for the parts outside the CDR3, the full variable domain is DGGITQSPKYLFRKEGQNVTLSCEQNLNHDAMYWYRQDPGQGLRLIYYSQIVNDFQKGDIAEGYSVSREKKESFPLTVTSAQKNPTAFYLCARSYEQYFGPGTRLTVT.

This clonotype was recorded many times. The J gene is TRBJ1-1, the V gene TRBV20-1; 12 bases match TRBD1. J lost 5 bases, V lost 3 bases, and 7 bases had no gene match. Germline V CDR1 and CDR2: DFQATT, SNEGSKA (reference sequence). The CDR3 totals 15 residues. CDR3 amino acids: CSARGDRGPGTEAFF. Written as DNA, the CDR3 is TGCAGTGCTAGGGGGGACAGGGGGCCGGGAACTGAAGCTTTCTTT.

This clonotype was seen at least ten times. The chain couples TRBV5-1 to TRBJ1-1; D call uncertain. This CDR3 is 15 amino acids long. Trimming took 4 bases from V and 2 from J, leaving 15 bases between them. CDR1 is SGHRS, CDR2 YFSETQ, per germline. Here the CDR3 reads CASSPWSGSNTEAFF. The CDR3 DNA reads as TGCGCCAGCAGCCCCTGGTCGGGGTCAAACACTGAAGCTTTCTTT.

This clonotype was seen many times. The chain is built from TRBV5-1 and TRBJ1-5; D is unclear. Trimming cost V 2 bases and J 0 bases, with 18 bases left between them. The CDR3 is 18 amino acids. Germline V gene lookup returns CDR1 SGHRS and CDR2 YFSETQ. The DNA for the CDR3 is TGCGCCAGCAGCTTCCGCCGACCCGAAGAACATAGCAATCAGCCCCAGCATTTT. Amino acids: CASSFRRPEEHSNQPQHF.

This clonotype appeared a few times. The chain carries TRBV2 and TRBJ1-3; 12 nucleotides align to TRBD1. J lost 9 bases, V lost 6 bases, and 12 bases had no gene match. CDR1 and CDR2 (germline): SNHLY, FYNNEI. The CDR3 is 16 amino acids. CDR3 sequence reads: CASRTGTGGTPSTIYF. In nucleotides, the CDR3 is TGTGCCAGCAGGACCGGGACAGGGGGCACCCCGAGCACCATATATTTT.

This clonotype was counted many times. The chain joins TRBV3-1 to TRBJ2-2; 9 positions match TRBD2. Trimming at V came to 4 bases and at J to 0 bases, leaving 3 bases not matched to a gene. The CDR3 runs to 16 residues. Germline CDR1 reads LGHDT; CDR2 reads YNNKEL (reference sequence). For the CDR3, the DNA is TGTGCCAGCAGCCTGGGGACTAGCTCGAACACCGGGGAGCTGTTTTTT. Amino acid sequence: CASSLGTSSNTGELFF.

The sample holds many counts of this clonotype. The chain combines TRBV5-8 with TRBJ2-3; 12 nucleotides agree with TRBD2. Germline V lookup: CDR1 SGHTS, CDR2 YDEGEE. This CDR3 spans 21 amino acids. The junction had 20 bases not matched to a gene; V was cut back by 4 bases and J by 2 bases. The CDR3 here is CASSLTARLAGEVWDTDTQYF. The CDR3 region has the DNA TGTGCCAGCAGCCTCACCGCCAGACTAGCGGGAGAGGTGTGGGACACAGATACGCAGTATTTT.

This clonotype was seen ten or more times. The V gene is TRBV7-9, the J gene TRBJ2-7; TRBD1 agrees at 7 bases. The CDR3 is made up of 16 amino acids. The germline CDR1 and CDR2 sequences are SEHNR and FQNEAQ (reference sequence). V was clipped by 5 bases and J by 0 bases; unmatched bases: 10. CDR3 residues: CASSLGDSYLSYEQYF. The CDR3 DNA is TGTGCCAGCAGCCTGGGGGACAGTTACCTCTCCTACGAGCAGTACTTC.